This T cell receptor beta chain was sequenced for a study of T-cell reconstitution after alpha-beta-depleted transplantation in children. This clonotype showed up many times. The CDR3 is 13 residues long. CDR1 DFQATT and CDR2 SNEGSKA come from the germline V gene (reference sequence). Germline trimming cut 3 bases from V and 7 bases from J; bases unmatched to any gene: 4. Molecular barcoding with unique molecular identifiers was used for the TCRbeta library. TCRdb re-analysed the PCR reads in MiXCR, keeping a single row per CDR3 protein. The data contain around 200,000 distinct CDR3 sequences, 6.5% to 7.5% of them seen just once; the ten biggest clones take up about 2.9%.

Sequences were derived from PBMCs from the stem cell graft donor, sampled from the stem cell graft. This receptor was taken from a human donor who donated a stem cell graft to a child with Wiskott-Aldrich syndrome. The rearrangement links TRBV20-1 to TRBJ2-1; TRBD2 matches 9 bases. The CDR3 is CSASASGVNEQFF. The CDR3 DNA sequence: TGCAGTGCTAGCGCTAGCGGGGTTAATGAGCAGTTCTTC.